This TCR beta chain was obtained from a study of blood T cell dynamics during melanoma immunotherapy (dated by TCRdb to between 2020 and 2021). Regarding the complete study: All patients had metastatic melanoma and were given first-line pembrolizumab or nivolumab plus ipilimumab as standard of care in the United Kingdom. To find early correlates of response, the study profiled the peripheral T cell receptor repertoires of patients with metastatic melanoma both before and after one cycle of checkpoint inhibitor therapy. A training cohort was formed from consecutive patients, and a further independent group of patients from the same centre was pooled into an external validation set.

The investigation overall reported the following: Whether the T cell clones behind the repertoire changes were melanoma-specific or instead reflected general immune activation was something the study could not determine. Among sorted CD8+ subsets, TIE cells showed the highest similarity to cfDNA CDR3 sequences and the highest clonality, suggesting active turnover with convergence on dominant clones. The relatively small sample size was acknowledged as something that could potentially limit how far the results can be generalized.

In the paper's terms, the time point label means: week 3, after first cycle of checkpoint inhibitor. Blood samples were collected before treatment (T0) and at week 3 (W3), after the first cycle of checkpoint blockade. Except for a couple of patients with rapid clinical progression, response was assessed 12 weeks after the first infusion by RECIST 1.1; disease control meant complete response, partial response or stable disease. Patients with prior systemic cancer treatment, concomitant immunosuppressant therapy or synchronous other active malignancies were excluded. Sorted CD8+ memory and naive T cell subsets were sequenced at T0 and W3 from six patients, three progressing and three with disease control. PBMC were isolated from blood with Lymphoprep and SepMate tubes, followed by red cell lysis. QIAamp DNA Blood Mini kits were used to extract DNA from both PBMC and sorted T cell subsets. CD8+ T cell subsets were sorted live on a FACSAria III cytometer and then frozen prior to DNA extraction. Fresh PBMC for flow cytometry were kept at 4 degrees C in PBS containing approximately 2.2% fetal bovine serum and were analyzed within 24 hours.

The entire DNA extracted from each sorted CD8+ T cell subset was loaded into the assay. Following the manufacturer instructions, the immunoSEQ TCRb Assay kit was used to amplify TCR beta CDR3 sequences from genomic DNA. The KAPA Library Quantification Kit for Illumina platforms was used to quantify pooled libraries by qPCR. Pooled libraries were clustered at about 0.55-1.2 pM and sequenced on an Illumina NextSeq 500. On the authors' methods: The TCR data were analyzed using immunoSEQ ANALYZER and the R LymphoSeq package. A rearrangement efficiency score was calculated as productive divided by the sum of productive and non-productive CDR3 sequences. Within each patient, timepoints were compared pairwise for clonality, measured with the Gini coefficient, and for diversity, measured with the Renyi index at alpha=1. Clonal relatedness used an edit distance of 3, and repertoire similarity used the Bhattacharyya coefficient, both computed in LymphoSeq. To classify response, a linear discriminant analysis based on week-3 changes in clonality and diversity was built using the R MASS and caret packages. The table comes from immuneACCESS by way of TCRdb, which keeps in-frame sequences with V and J called. Part of the clones is missing from these tables; in studies checked, under half for an unresolved V gene and the rest for unknown reasons. The V and J calls and clone size were taken over from that table, and D and trimming were inferred from the DNA. The sample table records about 12,000 clones; more than 75% of these occur just once. Less than 0.2% of the sample is held by the ten biggest clonotypes.

Concerning this clone itself: It lacks a known antigen. Base qualities are not recorded, but no much larger clone differs from it by a single base.

The CDR3 sequence holds 13 residues, the cysteine and phenylalanine included. The only DNA kept is the CDR3, 39 bases in frame from the first base. Taken from the germline V gene, the CDR1 and CDR2 loops are LGHNA and YNFKEQ. V loses 1 base of germline sequence and J loses 4 bases, and the interval between the two ends is 5 bases. The TCR comes from a human donor with melanoma. Sample: effector memory CD8+ T cells from blood, taken from a patient treated with checkpoint blockade. The chain couples TRBV4-2 to TRBJ2-1; the D gene identity is not certain. The nucleotide sequence reads as follows: TGTGCCAGCAGCCAAGGTTCTTACAATGAGCAGTTCTTC. Its protein reads: CASSQGSYNEQFF.